The 4 T cell receptor beta chains below come from one sample, sequenced in a study of PD-1 blockade in mismatch repair-deficient tumors. Sequencing used immunoSEQ multiplex PCR; TCRdb keeps in-frame clones, though not all of them. The data contain 60,000 to 65,000 clones, 88% of them singletons. The sequences come from peripheral blood, collected 52 weeks after starting pembrolizumab. These receptors were collected from an adult with mismatch repair-deficient cancer.

The genes are TRBV28 and TRBJ1-4; no definite D call. Trimming cost V 5 bases and J 0 bases, with 19 bases left between them. Germline V CDR1 and CDR2: MDHEN, SYDVKM. The CDR3 totals 18 residues. CDR3 amino acids: CASSRLDGWLATNEKLFF. Here the CDR3 DNA reads TGTGCCAGCAGTCGTTTGGACGGGTGGCTGGCAACTAATGAAAAACTGTTTTTT.

The genes are TRBV5-4 and TRBJ2-5; a weak D match, TRBD2 (6 bases). Germline CDR1 is SGHNT and CDR2 is YYREEE (reference sequence). This CDR3 region has 14 residues. Trimming took off 4 bases at V and 1 base at J, with 11 bases between the two ends. The CDR3 loop reads CASSLGTGQETQYF. The CDR3 coding sequence is TGTGCCAGCAGCCTCGGGACTGGCCAAGAGACCCAGTACTTC. Full variable domain (missing parts from reference TRBV5-4 and TRBJ2-5): ETGVTQSPTHLIKTRGQQVTLRCSSQSGHNTVSWYQQALGQGPQFIFQYYREEENGRGNFPPRFSGLQFPNYSSELNVNALELDDSALYLCASSLGTGQETQYFGPGTRLLVL.

The chain links TRBV28 to TRBJ2-7; D is uncertain. The CDR3 is 14 amino acids. The V gene's germline CDR1 is MDHEN and CDR2 SYDVKM. The V end was cut by 3 bases, the J end by 0 bases, with 9 bases between. This chain's CDR3 is CASSFRFNSYEQYF. The CDR3 coding sequence is TGTGCCAGCAGTTTCAGGTTCAACTCCTACGAGCAGTACTTC. The full variable domain, rest sourced from reference TRBV28 and TRBJ2-7, is DVKVTQSSRYLVKRTGEKVFLECVQDMDHENMFWYRQDPGLGLRLIYFSYDVKMKEKGDIPEGYSVSREKKERFSLILESASTNQTSMYLCASSFRFNSYEQYFGPGTRLTVT.

V is TRBV30 and J is TRBJ1-1; D is undetermined. V lost 0 bases and J 7 bases, leaving 9 bases between the germline ends. Germline CDR1 reads GTSNPN; CDR2 reads SVGIG (reference sequence). This CDR3 comprises 12 residues. CDR3 sequence reads: CAWSVPGVEAFF. CDR3 sequence (DNA): TGTGCCTGGAGTGTACCAGGAGTTGAAGCTTTCTTT.